This T cell receptor (beta chain) was recovered during a study of OX40 agonist ivuxolimab in advanced cancers. TCRdb's copy holds only in-frame clones and misses some; the assay was immunoSEQ multiplex PCR. The sample carries roughly 89,000 clones, approximately 91% recorded once. V was pared by 8 bases and J by 2 bases, with 10 bases of the junction left unmatched. CDR3 length equals 14 residues. Germline V gene lookup returns CDR1 SGHNT and CDR2 YYREEE (reference sequence). The J gene is TRBJ2-7, the V gene TRBV5-4; 7 nucleotides match TRBD1. This receptor was taken from an adult with an advanced solid tumor such as melanoma, head and neck, liver or kidney cancer. Sequenced here: CD4+ or CD8+ T cells sorted from blood, sampled in a trial of the OX40 agonist ivuxolimab. The CDR3 reads CASGADRAAYEQYF. CDR3 sequence (DNA): TGTGCCAGTGGCGCTGACAGGGCCGCCTACGAGCAGTACTTC.